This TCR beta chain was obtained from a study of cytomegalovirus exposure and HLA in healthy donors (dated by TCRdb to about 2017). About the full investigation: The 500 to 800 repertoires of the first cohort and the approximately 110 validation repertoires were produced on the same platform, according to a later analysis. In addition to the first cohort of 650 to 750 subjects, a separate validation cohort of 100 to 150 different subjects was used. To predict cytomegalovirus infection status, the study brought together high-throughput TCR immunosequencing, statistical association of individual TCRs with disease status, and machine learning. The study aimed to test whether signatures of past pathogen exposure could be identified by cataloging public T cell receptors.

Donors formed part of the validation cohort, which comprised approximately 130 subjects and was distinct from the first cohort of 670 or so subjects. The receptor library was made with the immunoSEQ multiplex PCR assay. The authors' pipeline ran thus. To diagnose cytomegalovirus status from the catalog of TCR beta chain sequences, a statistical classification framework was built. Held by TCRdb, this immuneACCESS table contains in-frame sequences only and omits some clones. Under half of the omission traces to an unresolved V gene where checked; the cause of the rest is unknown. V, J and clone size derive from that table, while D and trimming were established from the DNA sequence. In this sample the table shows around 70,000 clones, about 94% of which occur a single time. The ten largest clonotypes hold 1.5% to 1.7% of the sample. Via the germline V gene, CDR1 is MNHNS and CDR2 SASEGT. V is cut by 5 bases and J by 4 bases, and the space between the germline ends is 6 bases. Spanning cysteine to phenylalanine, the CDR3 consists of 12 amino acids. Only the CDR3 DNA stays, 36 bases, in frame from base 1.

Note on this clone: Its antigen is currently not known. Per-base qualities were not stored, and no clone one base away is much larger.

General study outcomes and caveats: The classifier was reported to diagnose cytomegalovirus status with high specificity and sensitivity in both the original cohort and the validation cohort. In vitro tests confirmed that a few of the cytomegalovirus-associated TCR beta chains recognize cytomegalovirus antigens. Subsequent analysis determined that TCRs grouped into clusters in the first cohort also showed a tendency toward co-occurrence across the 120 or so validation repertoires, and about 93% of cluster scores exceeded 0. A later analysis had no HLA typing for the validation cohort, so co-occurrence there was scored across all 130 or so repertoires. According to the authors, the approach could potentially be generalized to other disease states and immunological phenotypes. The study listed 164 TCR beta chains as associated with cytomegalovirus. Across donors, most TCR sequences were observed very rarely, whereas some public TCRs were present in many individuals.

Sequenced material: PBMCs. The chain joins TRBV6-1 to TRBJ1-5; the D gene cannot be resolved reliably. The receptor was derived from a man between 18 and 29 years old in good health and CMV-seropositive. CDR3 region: CASSRVNQPQHF. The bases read TGTGCCAGCAGTCGAGTTAATCAGCCCCAGCATTTT.